One and the same sample provided the 2 T cell receptor beta chains below, sequenced in a study of blood T cell repertoires in COVID-19. Sequencing was performed with immunoSEQ multiplex PCR; in TCRdb, only in-frame clones are kept and a portion is missing. The profile shows some 45,000 clones, around 82% of them singletons. Sequencing was done on a sample of peripheral blood. The receptors shown here come from a woman aged 80 or over with acute or convalescent COVID-19.

This clone was counted between two and nine times. CDR3 nucleotides: TGTGCCAGCAGCCCCCCGCGGAACACCGGGGAGCTGTTTTTT. Protein: CASSPPRNTGELFF. The chain combines TRBV7-9 with TRBJ2-2; D gene ambiguous. CDR3 length: 14 residues. Germline assignment: CDR1 SEHNR and CDR2 FQNEAQ (reference sequence). V lost 5 bases to trimming and J lost 1 base, with 8 bases between them.

The chain couples TRBV18 to TRBJ1-4; 7 nucleotides line up with TRBD1. The V segment lost 8 bases and the J segment 4 bases; nucleotides outside the gene matches: 7. Germline V gene data show CDR1 as KGHSH and CDR2 as LQKENI. The CDR3 runs to 14 residues. DNA for the CDR3: TGTGCCAGCCAGGCCCGGGACAGTAATGAAAAACTGTTTTTT. As protein: CASQARDSNEKLFF. Drawing the rest from reference TRBV18 and TRBJ1-4, the complete variable domain is NAGVMQNPRHLVRRRGQEARLRCSPMKGHSHVYWYRQLPEEGLKFMVYLQKENIIDESGMPKERFSAEFPKEGPSILRIQQVVRGDSAAYFCASQARDSNEKLFFGSGTQLSVL.